What follows describes a single TCR beta chain. Its antigen is as yet unknown. Per germline, CDR1 LGHDT and CDR2 YNNKEL (reference sequence). This CDR3 is built from 18 residues. Trimming at V came to 6 bases and at J to 0 bases, leaving 11 bases not matched to a gene. The data were obtained in a study of T cell responses to AZD1222 COVID-19 vaccine. Assay used: immunoSEQ multiplex PCR; TCRdb lists only in-frame clones, some missing. The sample lists about 140,000 clones, approximately 90% occurring once. Study-wide results and caveats: Distributed over spike, vaccine-associated CD4 TCRs predominated at 160-218 and 743-854. Baseline seropositivity characterized only a handful of AZD1222 recipients. Epitopes outside B.1.351 and B.1.1.7 mutated regions reportedly drew nearly half of spike TCRs.

This specimen consisted of peripheral blood, obtained on day 0 of AZD1222 vaccination. The chain uses TRBV3-1 (or the pseudogene TRBV3-2) and TRBJ2-6; 7 bases align to TRBD2. The clonotype comes from an adult in good health. CDR3 region: CASRDLWGGRSGANVLTF. As DNA, the CDR3 is TGTGCCAGCAGGGACCTGTGGGGGGGACGCTCTGGGGCCAACGTCCTGACTTTC.